This T cell receptor (beta chain) is from a study of graft-versus-host responses after intestinal transplantation. Germline loops: CDR1 KGHSH, CDR2 LQKENI. The CDR3 spans 17 residues. Losses at the gene ends were 3 bases for V and 3 bases for J; bases not matched to a gene: 10. Method: immunoSEQ multiplex PCR; TCRdb's copy keeps in-frame clones and lacks some. Of under 20,000 clones listed, 86% were seen once; the top ten hold approximately 49%. The chain links TRBV18 to TRBJ2-1; the match to TRBD1 covers 8 bases. This receptor was taken from a human patient who received an intestinal transplant, so some T cells may come from the graft donor. Specimen: bone marrow, collected approximately 120 days after transplant. CDR3 DNA: TGTGCCAGCTCACCGGGCAGGGGGCGATTCTACTACAATGAGCAGTTCTTC. Translating it yields CASSPGRGRFYYNEQFF.